This TCR beta chain is from a study of OX40 agonist ivuxolimab in advanced cancers. The assay was immunoSEQ multiplex PCR, and TCRdb's table has in-frame clones only and misses some. The table includes 6,000 to 8,000 clones, approximately 83% detected once. The source material was CD4+ or CD8+ T cells sorted from blood, sampled in a trial of the OX40 agonist ivuxolimab. This receptor was obtained from an adult with an advanced solid tumor such as melanoma, head and neck, liver or kidney cancer.

The CDR3: CASSNLWGRETQYF. Written as DNA, the CDR3 is TGTGCCAGCAGTAACCTTTGGGGGAGGGAGACCCAGTACTTC. The genes are TRBV28 and TRBJ2-5; a weak D match, TRBD2 (6 bases). This CDR3 has 14 residues. The V end lost 5 bases, the J end lost 5 bases, and 15 bases lay between the germline ends. Looked up from germline, CDR1 is MDHEN and CDR2 is SYDVKM.